This is a list of T cell receptor beta chains from one sample in a study of cytomegalovirus exposure and HLA in healthy donors. Clones were read by immunoSEQ multiplex PCR, and TCRdb kept only the in-frame ones, dropping some. Among 150,000 to 200,000 clones listed, 80% to 90% were seen once. Specimen: PBMCs. These receptors originate from a man in his late teens or twenties in good health and CMV-seronegative. The CDR3 runs from the conserved cysteine through the conserved F or W. D genes are given only for firm matches. Clone size appears in some rows only: once, few, many, or a class for an expanded clone.

d_gene | abundance | j_gene | v_gene | CDR3aa | CDR3nt
TRBD1 | - | TRBJ2-1 | TRBV7-3 | CASSPVQGAWFF | TGTGCCAGCAGCCCAGTACAGGGGGCTTGGTTCTTC
- | - | TRBJ1-4 | TRBV7-2 | CASSLDRPNEKLFF | TGTGCCAGCAGCTTAGACAGGCCTAATGAAAAACTGTTTTTT
- | - | TRBJ1-4 | TRBV10-3 | CAISESTGPDEKLFF | TGTGCCATCAGTGAGTCGACGGGTCCCGATGAAAAACTGTTTTTT
- | - | TRBJ1-2 | TRBV19 | CASSIDNNYGYTF | TGTGCCAGTAGTATAGACAATAACTATGGCTACACCTTC
- | once | TRBJ1-1 | TRBV7-8 | CASSLLNTEAFF | TGTGCCAGCAGCCTGCTAAACACTGAAGCTTTCTTT
- | - | TRBJ2-3 | TRBV9 | CASSGAGTPSVNTQYF | TGTGCCAGCAGCGGAGCCGGGACTCCCTCTGTGAATACGCAGTATTTT
- | - | TRBJ1-2 | TRBV2 | CASSEQGPYGYTF | TGTGCCAGCAGTGAACAGGGCCCATATGGCTACACCTTC
TRBD2 | - | TRBJ2-5 | TRBV5-4 | CASSPGTSGQETQYF | TGTGCCAGCAGCCCGGGGACTAGCGGCCAAGAGACCCAGTACTTC
TRBD1 | - | TRBJ1-5 | TRBV19 | CASSIDGRQGDPFNQPQHF | TGTGCCAGTAGTATAGATGGGCGACAGGGGGACCCCTTCAATCAGCCCCAGCATTTT
- | - | TRBJ2-7 | TRBV28 | CASSLRGGAAYEQYF | TGTGCCAGCAGTTTAAGGGGGGGGGCTGCCTACGAGCAGTACTTC
TRBD2 | - | TRBJ2-6 | TRBV2 | CASRGLLARYSGANVLTF | TGTGCCAGCAGAGGCCTACTAGCGCGGTACTCTGGGGCCAACGTCCTGACTTTC
- | - | TRBJ2-5 | TRBV28 | CASSPFGVQETQYF | TGTGCCAGCAGCCCTTTTGGAGTACAAGAGACCCAGTACTTC
- | - | TRBJ1-3 | TRBV6-6 | CASSAKGSGNTIYF | TGTGCCAGCAGCGCTAAGGGGTCCGGAAACACCATATATTTT
- | - | TRBJ1-4 | TRBV6-1 | CASSEFTGGVGKLFF | TGTGCCAGCAGTGAATTTACAGGAGGGGTTGGAAAACTGTTTTTT
TRBD1 | once | TRBJ1-4 | TRBV6-6 | CASSLGQGAKLFF | TGTGCCAGCAGTTTGGGACAGGGGGCCAAACTGTTTTTT
- | - | TRBJ1-1 | TRBV19 | CASTAGSYLNTEAFF | TGTGCCAGTACCGCAGGGTCCTATTTGAACACTGAAGCTTTCTTT
TRBD1 | - | TRBJ2-3 | TRBV9 | CASSVAEWTGVIDTQYF | TGTGCCAGCAGCGTAGCGGAGTGGACAGGGGTCATAGATACGCAGTATTTT
TRBD1 | once | TRBJ2-7 | TRBV2 | CASTSTGHYSYEQYF | TGTGCCAGCACCTCGACAGGGCATTACTCCTACGAGCAGTACTTC
TRBD1 | - | TRBJ1-5 | TRBV19 | CASTADRGYQPQHF | TGTGCCAGTACCGCGGACAGGGGCTATCAGCCCCAGCATTTT
- | - | TRBJ1-3 | TRBV9 | CASSAQTGSGNTIYF | TGTGCCAGCAGCGCCCAAACAGGGTCAGGAAACACCATATATTTT
- | - | TRBJ1-2 | TRBV6-6 | CASSSIYSSNYGYTF | TGTGCCAGCAGTTCCATCTACAGTTCTAACTATGGCTACACCTTC
TRBD2 | - | TRBJ2-7 | TRBV7-3 | CASSSLGGRQYF | TGTGCCAGCAGCTCCCTCGGGGGGAGGCAGTACTTC
- | few | TRBJ2-5 | TRBV7-9 | CASSFYGEGAQETQYF | TGTGCCAGCAGCTTTTACGGCGAGGGAGCCCAAGAGACCCAGTACTTC
TRBD1 | - | TRBJ2-5 | TRBV5-1 | CASSWGQGRSRETQYF | TGCGCCAGCAGCTGGGGACAGGGCCGGTCGAGGGAGACCCAGTACTTC
- | - | TRBJ1-5 | TRBV4-1 | CASSQEVGQINQPQHF | TGCGCCAGCAGCCAAGAAGTAGGACAGATCAATCAGCCCCAGCATTTT
- | once | TRBJ1-2 | TRBV27 | CASSFWGRGGYTF | TGTGCCAGCAGTTTCTGGGGGCGCGGAGGCTACACCTTC
TRBD2 | - | TRBJ2-3 | TRBV30 | CAWVQEGGGDTQYF | TGTGCCTGGGTACAGGAGGGCGGGGGGGATACGCAGTATTTT
- | few | TRBJ1-2 | TRBV10-3 | CAISESPGANYGYTF | TGTGCCATCAGTGAGTCGCCGGGAGCTAACTATGGCTACACCTTC
- | - | TRBJ2-1 | TRBV19 | CASEGGGSYNEQFF | TGTGCCAGCGAGGGGGGGGGCTCCTACAATGAGCAGTTCTTC
- | few | TRBJ2-1 | TRBV5-4 | CASRPGTLDYNEQFF | TGTGCCAGCAGGCCCGGGACTTTAGATTACAATGAGCAGTTCTTC
TRBD2 | - | TRBJ2-3 | TRBV7-2 | CASSFDSSGRSTDTQYF | TGTGCCAGCAGCTTCGATTCTAGCGGGAGATCCACAGATACGCAGTATTTT
TRBD1 | - | TRBJ1-1 | TRBV19 | CASAGQGFTEAFF | TGTGCCAGTGCGGGACAGGGTTTTACTGAAGCTTTCTTT
TRBD1 | - | TRBJ1-4 | TRBV12-5 | CASGPGQGREKLFF | TGTGCTAGTGGGCCTGGACAGGGCCGGGAAAAACTGTTTTTT
TRBD1 | - | TRBJ2-1 | TRBV27 | CASSFRTGKISEQFF | TGTGCCAGCAGTTTTAGGACAGGGAAAATCAGTGAGCAGTTCTTC
- | - | TRBJ1-1 | TRBV7-9 | CASTLLQGNTEAFF | TGTGCCAGCACCTTACTACAGGGGAACACTGAAGCTTTCTTT
- | - | TRBJ1-2 | TRBV6-1 | CASSTPGAYGYTF | TGTGCCAGCAGTACCCCAGGGGCTTATGGCTACACCTTC
- | - | TRBJ2-7 | TRBV7-2 | CASSFRDSYEQYF | TGTGCCAGCAGCTTCAGAGACTCCTACGAGCAGTACTTC
TRBD1 | - | TRBJ2-6 | TRBV28 | CASSLPETGGPGANVLTF | TGTGCCAGCAGTCTGCCGGAGACAGGGGGCCCTGGGGCCAACGTCCTGACTTTC
- | few | TRBJ2-1 | TRBV9 | CASTRGGSSYNEQFF | TGTGCCAGCACCAGGGGAGGGAGCTCCTACAATGAGCAGTTCTTC
- | once | TRBJ2-7 | TRBV10-3 | CAISRLGWDEQYF | TGTGCCATCAGTCGACTAGGTTGGGACGAGCAGTACTTC
- | - | TRBJ2-1 | TRBV9 | CASSRGWGLGNEQFF | TGTGCCAGCAGCCGGGGATGGGGGCTCGGGAATGAGCAGTTCTTC
- | few | TRBJ2-5 | TRBV27 | CASSSSDRVGETQYF | -
- | - | TRBJ1-5 | TRBV7-9 | CASSLRGFNQPQHF | TGTGCCAGCAGCTTAAGGGGGTTCAATCAGCCCCAGCATTTT
- | once | TRBJ2-7 | TRBV18 | CASSQPVGQGYYYEQYF | TGTGCCAGCTCACAACCAGTTGGTCAGGGGTATTACTACGAGCAGTACTTC
TRBD1 | once | TRBJ1-6 | TRBV7-9 | CASSSGQGINSPLHF | TGTGCCAGCAGCTCGGGACAGGGAATCAATTCACCCCTCCACTTT
- | - | TRBJ1-3 | TRBV6-4 | CASTPAGRGITGNTIYF | TGTGCCAGCACCCCCGCCGGGCGGGGGATCACTGGAAACACCATATATTTT
- | - | TRBJ2-3 | TRBV11-2 | CASSPMGGRETDTQYF | TGTGCCAGCAGCCCTATGGGGGGGCGGGAGACAGATACGCAGTATTTT
TRBD1 | few | TRBJ2-7 | TRBV6-5 | CASSYRGLSYEQYF | TGTGCCAGCAGTTACAGGGGGCTCTCCTACGAGCAGTACTTC
TRBD2 | - | TRBJ2-1 | TRBV7-9 | CASSPRGGVYNEQFF | TGTGCCAGCAGCCCCCGGGGGGGGGTCTACAATGAGCAGTTCTTC
- | - | TRBJ1-1 | TRBV28 | CASTRGGSEAFF | TGTGCCAGCACTCGAGGAGGTTCTGAAGCTTTCTTT
TRBD1 | - | TRBJ2-3 | TRBV5-1 | CASTRGDRAADTQYF | TGCGCCAGCACCCGGGGGGACAGGGCCGCAGATACGCAGTATTTT
TRBD2 | few | TRBJ2-3 | TRBV29-1 | CSVLGGRDRTDTQYF | TGCAGCGTCCTGGGTGGGAGGGATCGGACAGATACGCAGTATTTT